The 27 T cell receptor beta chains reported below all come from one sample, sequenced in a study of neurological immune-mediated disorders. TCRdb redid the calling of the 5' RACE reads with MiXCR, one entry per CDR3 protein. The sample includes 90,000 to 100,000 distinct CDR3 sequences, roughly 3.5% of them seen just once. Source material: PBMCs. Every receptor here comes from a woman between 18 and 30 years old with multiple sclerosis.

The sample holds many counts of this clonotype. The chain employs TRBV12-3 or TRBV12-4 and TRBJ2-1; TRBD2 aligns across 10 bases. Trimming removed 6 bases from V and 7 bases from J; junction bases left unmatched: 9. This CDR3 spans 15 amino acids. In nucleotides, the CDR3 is TGTGCCAGCAGCCCCTCGGGACTAGCGAAAAATGAGCAGTTCTTC. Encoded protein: CASSPSGLAKNEQFF.

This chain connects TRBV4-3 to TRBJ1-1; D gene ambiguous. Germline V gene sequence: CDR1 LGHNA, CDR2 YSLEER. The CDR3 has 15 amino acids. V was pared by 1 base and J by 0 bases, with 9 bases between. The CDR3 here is CASSQGETMNTEAFF. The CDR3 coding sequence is TGCGCCAGCAGCCAAGGTGAGACCATGAACACTGAAGCTTTCTTT.

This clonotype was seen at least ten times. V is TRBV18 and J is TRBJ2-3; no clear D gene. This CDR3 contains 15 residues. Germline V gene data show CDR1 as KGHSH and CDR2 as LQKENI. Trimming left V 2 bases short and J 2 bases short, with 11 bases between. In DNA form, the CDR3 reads TGTGCCAGCTCACCATGGGGTGTCCCCACAGATACGCAGTATTTT. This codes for CASSPWGVPTDTQYF.

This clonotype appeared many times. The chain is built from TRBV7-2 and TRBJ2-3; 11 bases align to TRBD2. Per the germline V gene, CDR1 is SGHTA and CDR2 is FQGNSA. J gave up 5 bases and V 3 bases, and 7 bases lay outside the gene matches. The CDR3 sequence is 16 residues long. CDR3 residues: CASSFVAGGFVDTQYF. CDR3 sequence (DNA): TGTGCCAGCAGCTTCGTAGCGGGGGGGTTTGTAGATACGCAGTATTTT.

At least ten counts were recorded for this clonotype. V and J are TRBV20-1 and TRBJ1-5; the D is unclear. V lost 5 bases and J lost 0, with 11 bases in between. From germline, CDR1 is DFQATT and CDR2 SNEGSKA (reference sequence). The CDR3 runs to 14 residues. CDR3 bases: TGCAGTGCTTATGGACGTCTTAGCAATCAGCCCCAGCATTTT. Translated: CSAYGRLSNQPQHF.

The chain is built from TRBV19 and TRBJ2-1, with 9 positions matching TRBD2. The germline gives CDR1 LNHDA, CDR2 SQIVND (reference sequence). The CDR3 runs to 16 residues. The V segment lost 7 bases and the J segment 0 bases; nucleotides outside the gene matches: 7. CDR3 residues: CASTPSGASSYNEQFF. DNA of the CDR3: TGTGCCAGTACCCCTAGCGGGGCTAGCTCCTACAATGAGCAGTTCTTC.

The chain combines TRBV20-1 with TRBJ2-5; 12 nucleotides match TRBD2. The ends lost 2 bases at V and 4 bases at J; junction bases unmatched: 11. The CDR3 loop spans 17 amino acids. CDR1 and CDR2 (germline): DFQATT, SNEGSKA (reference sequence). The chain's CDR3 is CSARSSWVLAGGETQYF. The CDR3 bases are TGCAGTGCTAGATCCTCGTGGGTACTAGCGGGAGGAGAGACCCAGTACTTC.

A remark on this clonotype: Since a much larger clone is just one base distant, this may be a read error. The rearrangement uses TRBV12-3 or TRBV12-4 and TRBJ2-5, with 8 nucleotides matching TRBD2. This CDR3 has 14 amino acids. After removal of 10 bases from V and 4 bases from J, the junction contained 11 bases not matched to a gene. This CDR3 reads CANRPTSARETQYF. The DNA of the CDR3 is TGTGCCAACAGACCGACTAGCGCACGAGAGACCCAGTACTTC.

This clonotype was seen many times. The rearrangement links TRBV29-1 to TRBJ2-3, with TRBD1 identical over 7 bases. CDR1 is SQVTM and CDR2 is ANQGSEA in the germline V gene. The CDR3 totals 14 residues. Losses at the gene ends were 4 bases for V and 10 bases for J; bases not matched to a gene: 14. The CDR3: CSVVEDRQRGAQYF. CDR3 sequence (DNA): TGCAGCGTTGTTGAGGACAGGCAAAGGGGTGCGCAGTATTTT.

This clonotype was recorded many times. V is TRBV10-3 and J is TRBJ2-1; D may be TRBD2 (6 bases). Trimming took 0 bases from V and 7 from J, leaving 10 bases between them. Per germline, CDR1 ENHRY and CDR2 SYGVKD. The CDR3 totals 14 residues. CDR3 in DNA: TGTGCCATCAGTGAGTCGGCAGGAGGGAATGAGCAGTTCTTC. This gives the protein CAISESAGGNEQFF.

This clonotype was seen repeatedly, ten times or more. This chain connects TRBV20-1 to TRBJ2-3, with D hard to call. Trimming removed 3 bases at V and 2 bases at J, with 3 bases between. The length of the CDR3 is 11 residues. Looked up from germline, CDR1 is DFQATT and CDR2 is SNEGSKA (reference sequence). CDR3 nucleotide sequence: TGCAGTGCTAGGAACACAGATACGCAGTATTTT. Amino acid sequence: CSARNTDTQYF.

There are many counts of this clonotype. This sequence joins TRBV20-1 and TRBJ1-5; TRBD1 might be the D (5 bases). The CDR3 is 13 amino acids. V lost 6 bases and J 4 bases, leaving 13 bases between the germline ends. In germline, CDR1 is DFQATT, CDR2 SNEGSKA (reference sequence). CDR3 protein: CSATDGGNQPQHF. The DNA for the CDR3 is TGCAGTGCCACAGATGGGGGAAATCAGCCCCAGCATTTT.

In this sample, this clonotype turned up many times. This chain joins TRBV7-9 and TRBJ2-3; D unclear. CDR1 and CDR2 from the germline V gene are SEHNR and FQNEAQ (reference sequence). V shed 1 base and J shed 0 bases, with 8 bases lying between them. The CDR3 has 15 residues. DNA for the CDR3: TGTGCCAGCAGCTTAGGCTTTCAAAGCACAGATACGCAGTATTTT. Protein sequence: CASSLGFQSTDTQYF.

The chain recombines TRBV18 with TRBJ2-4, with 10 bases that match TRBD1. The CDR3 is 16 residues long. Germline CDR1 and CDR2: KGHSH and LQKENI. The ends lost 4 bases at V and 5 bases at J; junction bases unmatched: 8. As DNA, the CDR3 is TGTGCCAGCTCACTACCGGGACAGGGGTTTCAAAACATTCAGTACTTC. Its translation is CASSLPGQGFQNIQYF.

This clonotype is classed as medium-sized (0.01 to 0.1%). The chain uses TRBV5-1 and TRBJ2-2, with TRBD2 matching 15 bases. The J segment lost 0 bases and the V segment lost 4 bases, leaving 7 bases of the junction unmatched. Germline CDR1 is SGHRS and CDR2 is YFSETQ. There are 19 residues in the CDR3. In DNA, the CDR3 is TGCGCCAGCAGCGTTACGGGACTAGCGGGAGGAACGAACACCGGGGAGCTGTTTTTT. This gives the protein CASSVTGLAGGTNTGELFF. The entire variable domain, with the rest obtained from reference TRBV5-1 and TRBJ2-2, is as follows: KAGVTQTPRYLIKTRGQQVTLSCSPISGHRSVSWYQQTPGQGLQFLFEYFSETQRNKGNFPGRFSGRQFSNSRSEMNVSTLELGDSALYLCASSVTGLAGGTNTGELFFGEGSRLTVL.

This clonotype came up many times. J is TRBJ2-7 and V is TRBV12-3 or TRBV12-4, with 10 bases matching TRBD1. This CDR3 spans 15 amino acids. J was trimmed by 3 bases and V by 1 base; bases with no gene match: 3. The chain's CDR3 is CASSLGTGGIYEQYF. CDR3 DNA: TGTGCCAGCAGTTTAGGGACAGGGGGGATCTACGAGCAGTACTTC.

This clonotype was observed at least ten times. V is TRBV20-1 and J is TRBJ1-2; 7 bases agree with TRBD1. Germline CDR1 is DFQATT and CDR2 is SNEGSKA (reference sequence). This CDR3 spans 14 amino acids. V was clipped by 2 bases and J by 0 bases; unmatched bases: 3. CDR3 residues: CSARQGVTNYGYTF. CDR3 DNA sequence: TGCAGTGCTAGACAGGGGGTGACTAACTATGGCTACACCTTC.

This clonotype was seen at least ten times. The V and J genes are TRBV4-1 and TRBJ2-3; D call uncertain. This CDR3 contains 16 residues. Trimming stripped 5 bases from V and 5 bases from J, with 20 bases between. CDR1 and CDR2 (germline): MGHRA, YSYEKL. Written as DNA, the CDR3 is TGCGCCAGCAGCACCCGACCCAGAGAGCCCCAAGATACGCAGTATTTT. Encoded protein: CASSTRPREPQDTQYF.

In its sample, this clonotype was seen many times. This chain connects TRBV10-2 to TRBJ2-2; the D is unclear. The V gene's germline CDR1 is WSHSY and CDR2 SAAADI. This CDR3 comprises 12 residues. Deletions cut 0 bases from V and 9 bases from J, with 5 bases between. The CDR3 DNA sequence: TGCGCCAGCAGTGAGTCAGGCAGGGAGCTGTTTTTT. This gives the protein CASSESGRELFF.

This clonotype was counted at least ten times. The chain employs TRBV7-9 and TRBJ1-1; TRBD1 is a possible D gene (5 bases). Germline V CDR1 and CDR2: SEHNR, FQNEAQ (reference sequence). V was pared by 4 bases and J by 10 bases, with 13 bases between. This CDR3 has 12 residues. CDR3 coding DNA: TGTGCCAGCAGCTCGCAGTTCCAGGGAGCTTTCTTT. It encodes CASSSQFQGAFF.

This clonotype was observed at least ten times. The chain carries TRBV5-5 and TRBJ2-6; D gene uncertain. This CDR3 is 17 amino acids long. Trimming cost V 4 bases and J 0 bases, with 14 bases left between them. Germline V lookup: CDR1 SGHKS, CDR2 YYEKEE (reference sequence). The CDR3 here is CASSRKLDSSGANVLTF. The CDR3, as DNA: TGTGCCAGCAGCCGAAAACTGGATAGCTCTGGGGCCAACGTCCTGACTTTC.

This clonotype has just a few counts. CDR3 in DNA: TGCAGCTCTGGGCAGCAAGAGACCCAGTACTTC. Amino acids: CSSGQQETQYF. The rearrangement joins TRBV20-1 to TRBJ2-5, with no clear D. Germline V gene lookup returns CDR1 DFQATT and CDR2 SNEGSKA (reference sequence). The CDR3 loop spans 11 amino acids.

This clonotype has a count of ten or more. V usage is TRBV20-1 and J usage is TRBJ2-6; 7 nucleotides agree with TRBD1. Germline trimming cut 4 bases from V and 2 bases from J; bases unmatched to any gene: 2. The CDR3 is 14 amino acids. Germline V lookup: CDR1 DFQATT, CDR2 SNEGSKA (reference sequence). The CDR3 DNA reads TGCAGTGCTACCCAGGGGGCTGGGGCCAACGTCCTGACTTTC. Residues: CSATQGAGANVLTF.

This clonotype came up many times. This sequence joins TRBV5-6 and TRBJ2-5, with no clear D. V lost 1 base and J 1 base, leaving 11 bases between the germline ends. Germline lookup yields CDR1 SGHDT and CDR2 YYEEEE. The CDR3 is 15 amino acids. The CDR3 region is CASSLKLEPQETQYF. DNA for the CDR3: TGTGCCAGCAGCTTGAAATTGGAGCCCCAAGAGACCCAGTACTTC.

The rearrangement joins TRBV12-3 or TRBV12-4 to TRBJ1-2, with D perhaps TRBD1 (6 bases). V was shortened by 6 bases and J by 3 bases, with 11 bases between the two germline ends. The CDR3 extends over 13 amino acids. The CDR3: CASRQSGDYGYTF. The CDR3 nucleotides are TGTGCCAGCAGGCAATCAGGGGACTATGGCTACACCTTC.

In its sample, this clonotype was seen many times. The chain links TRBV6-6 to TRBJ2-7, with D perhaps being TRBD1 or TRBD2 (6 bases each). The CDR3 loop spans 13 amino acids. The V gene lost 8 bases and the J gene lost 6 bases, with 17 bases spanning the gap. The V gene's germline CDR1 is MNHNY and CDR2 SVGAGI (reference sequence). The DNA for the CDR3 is TGTGCCAGCGGAGGGGGGCCTGGGCTCGAGCAGTACTTC. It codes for CASGGGPGLEQYF.

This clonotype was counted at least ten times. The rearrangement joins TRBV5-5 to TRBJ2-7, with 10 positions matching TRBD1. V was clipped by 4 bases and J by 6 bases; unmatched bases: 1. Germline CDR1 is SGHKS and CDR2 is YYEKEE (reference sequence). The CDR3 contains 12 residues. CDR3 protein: CASSGTGVEQYF. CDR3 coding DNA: TGTGCCAGCAGCGGGACAGGGGTCGAGCAGTACTTC.